Following are 24 T cell receptor beta chains from one sample sequenced in a study of blood T cell repertoires in COVID-19. Here immunoSEQ multiplex PCR was the method, and the copy in TCRdb shows in-frame clones only, minus some. The data contain 78,000 or so clones, over 75% of them singletons. Sequenced: peripheral blood. The receptors were gathered from a man older than 75 with acute or convalescent COVID-19.

The chain has TRBV10-3 and TRBJ1-1; weak D call: TRBD1 (5 bases). The CDR3 runs 13 residues. Germline lookup yields CDR1 ENHRY and CDR2 SYGVKD. V lost 4 bases to trimming and J lost 3 bases, with 9 bases between them. CDR3 loop: CAISAGEYTEAFF. CDR3 sequence (DNA): TGTGCCATCAGTGCGGGGGAGTACACTGAAGCTTTCTTT.

This clone was detected once. This chain uses TRBV18 with TRBJ2-7; tentatively, D is TRBD2 (6 bases). Trimming removed 1 base from V and 4 bases from J, with 8 bases in between. Germline CDR1 and CDR2: KGHSH and LQKENI. There are 13 residues in the CDR3. The CDR3 coding sequence is TGTGCCAGCTCACCACGGGGGAGGTACGAGCAGTACTTC. This encodes CASSPRGRYEQYF.

V is TRBV10-1 and J is TRBJ2-7, with 9 bases fitting TRBD1. Trimming took 7 bases from V and 3 from J; bases not matched to a gene: 4. The CDR3 totals 13 residues. In germline, CDR1 is WNHNN, CDR2 SYGVQD (reference sequence). In DNA form, the CDR3 reads TGCGCCAGCAATCCGGGACAGGGCTACGAGCAGTACTTC. It is translated as CASNPGQGYEQYF.

The gene calls are TRBV5-1 and TRBJ1-4; D might be TRBD1 (5 bases). Trimming pared 1 base from V and 0 bases from J, leaving 13 bases between. The V gene's germline CDR1 is SGHRS and CDR2 YFSETQ. This CDR3 is 17 amino acids long. The CDR3, as DNA: TGCGCCAGCAGCTTGTCGGCAGGGTATGCAACTAATGAAAAACTGTTTTTT. It codes for CASSLSAGYATNEKLFF.

The chain joins TRBV7-9 to TRBJ1-2; 9 nucleotides line up with TRBD1. The V segment lost 5 bases and the J segment 8 bases; nucleotides outside the gene matches: 9. Germline CDR1 reads SEHNR; CDR2 reads FQNEAQ (reference sequence). The length of the CDR3 is 14 residues. The DNA of the CDR3 is TGTGCCAGCAGCCCCCGGACAGGGGTATGGGGCTACACCTTC. It codes for CASSPRTGVWGYTF.

This sequence joins TRBV3-1 (or the pseudogene TRBV3-2) and TRBJ1-3; D is undetermined. V dropped 1 base and J dropped 0 bases, with 7 bases sitting between them. Germline assignment: CDR1 LGHDT and CDR2 YNNKEL (reference sequence). The CDR3 totals 15 residues. CDR3 residues: CASSQGPDSGNTIYF. CDR3 bases: TGTGCCAGCAGCCAAGGTCCAGACTCTGGAAACACCATATATTTT.

CDR3 residues: CASSKGSGTGSDEQYF. The CDR3 DNA sequence: TGTGCCAGTAGTAAGGGATCCGGGACAGGGTCGGACGAGCAGTACTTC. J is TRBJ2-7 and V is TRBV19, with 9 bases lining up with TRBD1. J was trimmed by 5 bases and V by 4 bases; bases with no gene match: 12. The V gene's germline CDR1 is LNHDA and CDR2 SQIVND (reference sequence). The CDR3 runs 16 residues.

The genes are TRBV21-1 and TRBJ1-2; the table's TRBD1 call for D was not verified on the DNA. TRBV21-1 is recorded as a pseudogene. The CDR3 contains 14 residues. In DNA form, the CDR3 reads TGTGCCAGCAGCAAGACGACAGGGTGGATTGGCTACACCTTC. This sequence encodes CASSKTTGWIGYTF.

This clone was observed a few times. V and J are TRBV7-6 and TRBJ1-6; TRBD1 agrees at 7 bases. Germline CDR1 reads SGHVS; CDR2 reads FNYEAQ. This CDR3 has 15 amino acids. The V gene end was trimmed by 6 bases and the J gene end by 5 bases; junction bases not matched to a gene: 7. In nucleotides, the CDR3 is TGTGCCAGCAGACAAACAGGGGATAATAATTCACCCCTCCACTTT. It encodes CASRQTGDNNSPLHF.

Remarks on this clone: Other nucleotide sequences from this sample produce the same CDR3. V gene TRBV7-9 combines with J gene TRBJ1-2; TRBD1 aligns across 9 bases. Germline trimming cut 1 base from V and 7 bases from J; bases unmatched to any gene: 4. The CDR3 consists of 14 residues. Germline V gives CDR1 SEHNR, CDR2 FQNEAQ (reference sequence). In DNA, the CDR3 is TGTGCCAGCAGCTTAGGGACAGGGGATCGTGGCTACACCTTC. Translation: CASSLGTGDRGYTF.

This chain connects TRBV10-3 to TRBJ2-3; D is possibly TRBD2 (5 bases). This CDR3 has 15 residues. The V gene's germline CDR1 is ENHRY and CDR2 SYGVKD. Deletions cut 4 bases from V and 2 bases from J, with 13 bases between. CDR3 amino acids: CAISVGERYTDTQYF. In nucleotides, the CDR3 is TGTGCCATCAGTGTGGGTGAGCGGTACACAGATACGCAGTATTTT.

This clone has more than one count but fewer than ten. The chain uses TRBV27 and TRBJ1-1; possibly TRBD1 for D (6 bases). Germline V gene lookup returns CDR1 MNHEY and CDR2 SMNVEV (reference sequence). Trimming pared 6 bases from V and 2 bases from J, leaving 13 bases between. The CDR3 has 14 amino acids. The CDR3 bases are TGTGCCAGCAGGGTCACAGGGATCAACACTGAAGCTTTCTTT. Translated, it gives CASRVTGINTEAFF.

The rearrangement links TRBV24-1 to TRBJ1-2; D is unresolved. Germline V gene sequence: CDR1 KGHDR, CDR2 SFDVKD. The CDR3 totals 12 residues. V dropped 3 bases and J dropped 10 bases, with 11 bases sitting between them. CDR3 sequence: CATSDGRSPYTF. CDR3 bases: TGTGCCACCAGTGATGGGCGCAGCCCCTACACCTTC.

This chain links TRBV5-1 with TRBJ1-2; D perhaps matches TRBD1 (5 bases). Germline V gene data show CDR1 as SGHRS and CDR2 as YFSETQ. The CDR3 sequence is 15 residues long. V lost 4 bases and J lost 3, with 16 bases in between. The CDR3: CASSPGSGQDYGYTF. The CDR3 bases are TGCGCCAGCAGCCCCGGGTCAGGGCAGGACTATGGCTACACCTTC.

The genes are TRBV5-4 and TRBJ2-5; 10 bases map to TRBD2. The CDR3 loop spans 15 amino acids. CDR1 and CDR2 from the germline V gene are SGHNT and YYREEE (reference sequence). Trimming cost V 0 bases and J 4 bases; bases outside gene matches: 3. The CDR3 reads CASSLEASGGETQYF. In nucleotides, the CDR3 is TGTGCCAGCAGCTTGGAGGCTAGCGGGGGAGAGACCCAGTACTTC.

On this clone: Other DNA sequences in this specimen translate into the identical CDR3. The chain couples TRBV9 to TRBJ2-7; 11 nucleotides match TRBD1. Trimming removed 0 bases from V and 4 bases from J; junction bases left unmatched: 3. There are 15 residues in the CDR3. The germline V gene has CDR1 SGDLS and CDR2 YYNGEE. The DNA of the CDR3 is TGTGCCAGCAGCGTAGGGACAGGGGGCTGGTACGAGCAGTACTTC. This sequence encodes CASSVGTGGWYEQYF.

V and J are TRBV15 and TRBJ1-2, with 9 bases fitting TRBD1. Trimming removed 4 bases from V and 8 bases from J; junction bases left unmatched: 5. The CDR3 contains 13 residues. The germline V gene encodes CDR1 LNHNV and CDR2 YYDKDF (reference sequence). In DNA, the CDR3 is TGTGCCACCAGCACGGGACAGGGATCAGGCTACACCTTC. This encodes CATSTGQGSGYTF.

In its sample, this clone was seen a few times. This chain uses TRBV7-8 with TRBJ1-3, with D tentatively TRBD1 (5 bases). This CDR3 region has 16 residues. Between the trimmed V and J ends, which lost 1 base and 0 bases, there was a span of 10 bases. The V gene's germline CDR1 is SGHVS and CDR2 FQNEAQ. In DNA, the CDR3 is TGTGCCAGCAGCTTAGTGCGACAGACCTCTGGAAACACCATATATTTT. This sequence encodes CASSLVRQTSGNTIYF.

The V and J genes are TRBV5-6 and TRBJ2-2; 7 positions match TRBD2. The CDR3 length is 17 residues. The V segment lost 3 bases and the J segment 0 bases; nucleotides outside the gene matches: 8. Germline-derived CDR1 and CDR2 are SGHDT and YYEEEE. CDR3 nucleotide sequence: TGTGCCAGCAGCTCGCCGCTGAGCGGGGCGAACACCGGGGAGCTGTTTTTT. Amino acids: CASSSPLSGANTGELFF.

The rearrangement joins TRBV13 to TRBJ2-7; TRBD2 matches at 10 bases. The germline CDR1 and CDR2 sequences are PRHDT and FYEKMQ (reference sequence). With 6 bases clipped from V and 1 base from J, the junction kept 6 bases outside the gene matches. The CDR3 is 15 amino acids. This chain's CDR3 is CASRRAGGPSYEQYF. In nucleotides, the CDR3 is TGTGCCAGCAGGCGAGCGGGGGGGCCGTCCTACGAGCAGTACTTC. Filled out from reference TRBV13 and TRBJ2-7, the complete variable domain reads AAGVIQSPRHLIKEKRETATLKCYPIPRHDTVYWYQQGPGQDPQFLISFYEKMQSDKGSIPDRFSAQQFSDYHSELNMSSLELGDSALYFCASRRAGGPSYEQYFGPGTRLTVT.

This sequence joins TRBV20-1 and TRBJ1-1; D perhaps matches TRBD1 (5 bases). Trimming removed 3 bases from V and 4 bases from J, with 18 bases in between. In germline, CDR1 is DFQATT, CDR2 SNEGSKA (reference sequence). The CDR3 runs 15 residues. This chain's CDR3 is CSASRGKQVSTEAFF. As DNA, the CDR3 is TGCAGTGCTAGTCGGGGGAAACAAGTAAGCACTGAAGCTTTCTTT.

The chain couples TRBV7-9 to TRBJ2-1, with 11 bases fitting TRBD2. The CDR3 is 17 residues long. J was trimmed by 4 bases and V by 1 base; bases with no gene match: 6. Germline V lookup: CDR1 SEHNR, CDR2 FQNEAQ (reference sequence). In DNA form, the CDR3 reads TGTGCCAGCAGCTTAGTGGCTAGCGGGGGGAAATACAATGAGCAGTTCTTC. It encodes CASSLVASGGKYNEQFF.

The table lists this clone with a few counts. J is TRBJ2-5 and V is TRBV7-2; D may be TRBD2 (5 bases). Per germline, CDR1 SGHTA and CDR2 FQGNSA. This CDR3 contains 14 residues. The ends were cut back, 2 bases at V and 3 bases at J, with 10 bases in the middle. The DNA for the CDR3 is TGTGCCAGCAGCTTATTCCGGGGAGAAGAGACCCAGTACTTC. Translation: CASSLFRGEETQYF.

The chain employs TRBV18 and TRBJ2-5; a weak D match, TRBD1 (5 bases). The V gene lost 3 bases and the J gene lost 2 bases, with 7 bases spanning the gap. The CDR3 has 13 amino acids. Germline V gene lookup returns CDR1 KGHSH and CDR2 LQKENI. CDR3 coding DNA: TGTGCCAGCTCACCGGGGCAGCAAGAGACCCAGTACTTC. This gives the protein CASSPGQQETQYF. Full variable domain (outside the CDR3, taken from reference TRBV18 and TRBJ2-5): NAGVMQNPRHLVRRRGQEARLRCSPMKGHSHVYWYRQLPEEGLKFMVYLQKENIIDESGMPKERFSAEFPKEGPSILRIQQVVRGDSAAYFCASSPGQQETQYFGPGTRLLVL.